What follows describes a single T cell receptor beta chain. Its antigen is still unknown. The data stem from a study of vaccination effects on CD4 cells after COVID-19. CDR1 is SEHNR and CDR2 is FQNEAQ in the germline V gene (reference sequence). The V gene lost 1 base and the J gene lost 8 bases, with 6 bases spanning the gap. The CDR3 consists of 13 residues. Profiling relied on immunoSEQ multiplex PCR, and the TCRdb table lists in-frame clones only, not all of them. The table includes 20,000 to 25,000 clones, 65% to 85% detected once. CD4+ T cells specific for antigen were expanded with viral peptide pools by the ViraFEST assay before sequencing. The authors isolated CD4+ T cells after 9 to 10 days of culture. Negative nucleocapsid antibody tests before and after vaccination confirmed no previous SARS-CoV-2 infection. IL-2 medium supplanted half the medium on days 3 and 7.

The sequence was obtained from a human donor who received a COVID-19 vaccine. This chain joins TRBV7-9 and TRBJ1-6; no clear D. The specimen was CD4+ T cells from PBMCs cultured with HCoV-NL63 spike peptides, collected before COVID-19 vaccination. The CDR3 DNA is TGTGCCAGCAGCTTAGTTCGGGATTCACCCCTCCACTTT. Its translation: CASSLVRDSPLHF.